This is a list of T cell receptor beta chains from one sample in a study of blood T cell repertoires in COVID-19. TCRdb's copy holds only in-frame clones and misses some; the assay was immunoSEQ multiplex PCR. The repertoire holds some 99,000 clones, with 81% as singletons. The sample consisted of peripheral blood. All receptors derive from a woman of 80 years or more with acute or convalescent COVID-19. CDR3s include the opening cysteine and the closing phenylalanine or tryptophan. Each record gives: clone size, D gene, J gene, V gene, CDR3 protein, CDR3 DNA. A D gene is named only where the DNA matches it firmly. Clone size is stated in some rows and not others, as once, few, many or a class when expanded.

clone_size: -
d_call: TRBD2
j_call: TRBJ2-5
v_call: TRBV30
cdr3_aa: CAWSFGEGETQYF
cdr3_nt: TGTGCCTGGAGTTTCGGGGAGGGAGAGACCCAGTACTTC

clone_size: -
d_call: -
j_call: TRBJ2-1
v_call: TRBV10-3
cdr3_aa: CAISKTLQAYNEQFF
cdr3_nt: TGTGCCATCAGCAAAACCCTACAGGCCTACAATGAGCAGTTCTTC

clone_size: -
d_call: TRBD1
j_call: TRBJ1-5
v_call: TRBV7-9
cdr3_aa: CASSLGDSSNQPQHF
cdr3_nt: TGTGCCAGCAGCTTAGGGGACAGTAGCAATCAGCCCCAGCATTTT

clone_size: -
d_call: -
j_call: TRBJ2-5
v_call: TRBV29-1
cdr3_aa: CSVMVGRGETQYF
cdr3_nt: TGCAGCGTTATGGTGGGCAGGGGAGAGACCCAGTACTTC

clone_size: -
d_call: TRBD1
j_call: TRBJ1-3
v_call: TRBV2
cdr3_aa: CASSWDRAGNTIYF
cdr3_nt: TGTGCCAGCAGCTGGGACAGGGCCGGAAACACCATATATTTT

clone_size: -
d_call: -
j_call: TRBJ1-2
v_call: TRBV28
cdr3_aa: CASSQPVTGNYGYTF
cdr3_nt: TGTGCCAGCAGTCAACCCGTCACAGGGAACTATGGCTACACCTTC

clone_size: -
d_call: TRBD1
j_call: TRBJ1-5
v_call: TRBV6-5
cdr3_aa: CATITGVSNQPQHF
cdr3_nt: TGTGCCACCATTACAGGGGTGAGCAATCAGCCCCAGCATTTT

clone_size: -
d_call: TRBD2
j_call: TRBJ2-3
v_call: TRBV7-6
cdr3_aa: CASSKGLAGLGTDTQYF
cdr3_nt: TGTGCCAGCAGCAAAGGACTAGCGGGTTTGGGAACAGATACGCAGTATTTT

clone_size: -
d_call: TRBD1
j_call: TRBJ1-4
v_call: TRBV30
cdr3_aa: CAWSPPTGGASEKLFF
cdr3_nt: TGTGCCTGGAGTCCTCCCACAGGGGGCGCGAGTGAAAAACTGTTTTTT

clone_size: once
d_call: TRBD1
j_call: TRBJ2-1
v_call: TRBV14
cdr3_aa: CASSPKDRGYYNEQFF
cdr3_nt: TGTGCCAGCAGCCCTAAAGACAGGGGGTACTACAATGAGCAGTTCTTC

clone_size: -
d_call: TRBD1
j_call: TRBJ1-1
v_call: TRBV11-2
cdr3_aa: CASSAVAGGGRAEAFF
cdr3_nt: TGTGCCAGCAGCGCAGTAGCAGGGGGCGGTAGGGCTGAAGCTTTCTTT

clone_size: -
d_call: TRBD1
j_call: TRBJ2-7
v_call: TRBV9
cdr3_aa: CASSPDRGLYEQYF
cdr3_nt: TGTGCCAGCAGCCCGGACAGGGGGCTTTACGAGCAGTACTTC

clone_size: -
d_call: TRBD1
j_call: TRBJ1-5
v_call: TRBV7-2
cdr3_aa: CASSAGQGDYQPQHF
cdr3_nt: TGTGCCAGCAGCGCAGGACAGGGAGATTATCAGCCCCAGCATTTT

clone_size: -
d_call: -
j_call: TRBJ2-5
v_call: TRBV6-2/TRBV6-3
cdr3_aa: CASSYDATGRETQYF
cdr3_nt: TGTGCCAGCAGTTACGACGCGACAGGGAGGGAGACCCAGTACTTC

clone_size: -
d_call: TRBD1
j_call: TRBJ1-5
v_call: TRBV19
cdr3_aa: CASSIFQGAINQPQHF
cdr3_nt: TGTGCCAGTAGTATTTTCCAGGGGGCAATCAATCAGCCCCAGCATTTT

clone_size: once
d_call: -
j_call: TRBJ2-2
v_call: TRBV9
cdr3_aa: CASSVLDTYTGELFF
cdr3_nt: TGTGCCAGCAGCGTCTTGGACACCTACACCGGGGAGCTGTTTTTT

clone_size: few
d_call: TRBD2
j_call: TRBJ2-1
v_call: TRBV10-2
cdr3_aa: CASSELDLRGYNEQFF
cdr3_nt: TGCGCCAGCAGTGAGTTGGATTTGCGGGGGTACAATGAGCAGTTCTTC

clone_size: -
d_call: TRBD1
j_call: TRBJ1-2
v_call: TRBV5-4
cdr3_aa: CASSLQGGANYGYTF
cdr3_nt: TGTGCCAGCAGCTTACAGGGGGGCGCTAACTATGGCTACACCTTC

clone_size: -
d_call: -
j_call: TRBJ1-4
v_call: TRBV19
cdr3_aa: CASSDSRRSEKLFF
cdr3_nt: TGTGCCAGTAGTGACTCCCGGAGAAGCGAAAAACTGTTTTTT

clone_size: -
d_call: -
j_call: TRBJ2-1
v_call: TRBV7-2
cdr3_aa: CASSQNYNEQFF
cdr3_nt: TGTGCCAGCAGCCAGAACTACAATGAGCAGTTCTTC

clone_size: -
d_call: -
j_call: TRBJ1-1
v_call: TRBV11-3
cdr3_aa: CASSKQGSEAFF
cdr3_nt: TGTGCCAGCAGCAAACAGGGTTCTGAAGCTTTCTTT

clone_size: -
d_call: TRBD1
j_call: TRBJ1-2
v_call: TRBV5-5
cdr3_aa: CASSLQPGQGGYGYTF
cdr3_nt: TGTGCCAGCAGCTTACAGCCGGGACAGGGGGGGTATGGCTACACCTTC

clone_size: -
d_call: -
j_call: TRBJ1-1
v_call: TRBV25-1
cdr3_aa: CASSEYGGGHTEAFF
cdr3_nt: TGTGCCAGCAGTGAATATGGGGGGGGTCACACTGAAGCTTTCTTT

clone_size: once
d_call: TRBD1
j_call: TRBJ2-1
v_call: TRBV7-9
cdr3_aa: CASVGQGLINEQFF
cdr3_nt: TGTGCCAGCGTGGGACAGGGACTTATCAATGAGCAGTTCTTC

clone_size: -
d_call: TRBD1
j_call: TRBJ2-1
v_call: TRBV29-1
cdr3_aa: CSAKPGDSNNEQFF
cdr3_nt: TGCAGCGCTAAACCCGGGGACAGCAACAATGAGCAGTTCTTC

clone_size: few
d_call: TRBD1
j_call: TRBJ1-1
v_call: TRBV2
cdr3_aa: CASSTRDSYMNTEAFF
cdr3_nt: TGTGCCAGCAGCACCCGGGACAGTTACATGAACACTGAAGCTTTCTTT

clone_size: -
d_call: TRBD1
j_call: TRBJ1-1
v_call: TRBV6-2/TRBV6-3
cdr3_aa: CASSSDRSVVFF
cdr3_nt: TGTGCCAGCAGTTCGGACAGGTCTGTCGTTTTCTTT

clone_size: -
d_call: -
j_call: TRBJ2-7
v_call: TRBV7-2
cdr3_aa: CASSLGDTLEQYF
cdr3_nt: TGTGCCAGCAGCTTAGGGGACACCCTCGAGCAGTACTTC

clone_size: -
d_call: -
j_call: TRBJ2-2
v_call: TRBV7-8
cdr3_aa: CASSLNEVPGELFF
cdr3_nt: TGTGCCAGCAGCTTAAATGAGGTTCCCGGGGAGCTGTTTTTT

clone_size: once
d_call: -
j_call: TRBJ1-1
v_call: TRBV4-3
cdr3_aa: CASSHELGGNTEAFF
cdr3_nt: TGCGCCAGCAGCCATGAGTTGGGAGGGAACACTGAAGCTTTCTTT

clone_size: -
d_call: TRBD1
j_call: TRBJ2-3
v_call: TRBV28
cdr3_aa: CASSSTGGSDTQYF
cdr3_nt: TGTGCCAGCAGTTCGACAGGGGGATCAGATACGCAGTATTTT

clone_size: -
d_call: TRBD2
j_call: TRBJ2-2
v_call: TRBV11-3
cdr3_aa: CASSSPGGHGTGELFF
cdr3_nt: TGTGCCAGCAGCTCGCCGGGGGGGCATGGCACCGGGGAGCTGTTTTTT

clone_size: few
d_call: TRBD1
j_call: TRBJ1-2
v_call: TRBV2
cdr3_aa: CASSVDGQGGGYTF
cdr3_nt: TGTGCCAGCAGTGTAGATGGACAGGGAGGCGGCTACACCTTC

clone_size: -
d_call: -
j_call: TRBJ1-5
v_call: TRBV19
cdr3_aa: CASSIQVVGGNQPQHF
cdr3_nt: TGTGCCAGTAGTATCCAGGTTGTAGGGGGCAATCAGCCCCAGCATTTT

clone_size: -
d_call: -
j_call: TRBJ1-1
v_call: TRBV7-9
cdr3_aa: CASSFDRYTEAFF
cdr3_nt: TGTGCCAGCAGCTTCGACAGATACACTGAAGCTTTCTTT

clone_size: once
d_call: -
j_call: TRBJ2-5
v_call: TRBV19
cdr3_aa: CASSIVPGDSQETQYF
cdr3_nt: TGTGCCAGTAGTATTGTCCCGGGGGACTCCCAAGAGACCCAGTACTTC

clone_size: -
d_call: -
j_call: TRBJ1-1
v_call: TRBV12-3/TRBV12-4
cdr3_aa: CASSPLYTEAFF
cdr3_nt: TGTGCCAGCAGTCCGCTATATACTGAAGCTTTCTTT

clone_size: -
d_call: TRBD1
j_call: TRBJ1-1
v_call: TRBV5-1
cdr3_aa: CASSLDTDRKAFF
cdr3_nt: TGCGCCAGCAGCTTGGATACGGACAGGAAAGCTTTCTTT

clone_size: few
d_call: -
j_call: TRBJ1-2
v_call: TRBV7-2
cdr3_aa: CASSSGQIRNYGYTF
cdr3_nt: TGTGCCAGCAGCTCAGGACAGATCCGCAACTATGGCTACACCTTC

clone_size: once
d_call: TRBD1
j_call: TRBJ1-2
v_call: TRBV7-9
cdr3_aa: CATGDYYGYTF
cdr3_nt: TGTGCTACAGGGGATTACTATGGCTACACCTTC

clone_size: few
d_call: TRBD2
j_call: TRBJ2-1
v_call: TRBV7-2
cdr3_aa: CASSLVAGVQFF
cdr3_nt: TGTGCCAGCAGCTTAGTTGCGGGGGTGCAGTTCTTC

clone_size: few
d_call: -
j_call: TRBJ2-3
v_call: TRBV19
cdr3_aa: CASSIWQGSTDTQYF
cdr3_nt: TGTGCCAGTAGTATTTGGCAGGGTAGCACAGATACGCAGTATTTT

clone_size: -
d_call: -
j_call: TRBJ2-5
v_call: TRBV7-2
cdr3_aa: CASSLDNQETQYF
cdr3_nt: TGTGCCAGCAGCTTAGATAACCAAGAGACCCAGTACTTC

clone_size: -
d_call: -
j_call: TRBJ2-1
v_call: TRBV5-1
cdr3_aa: CASSSVRLQGGGNNEQFF
cdr3_nt: TGCGCCAGCAGCTCGGTTCGACTCCAGGGAGGAGGGAACAATGAGCAGTTCTTC